The 11 T cell receptor beta chains below all came from one sample that was sequenced in a study of CD8+ T cells in alopecia areata. Noted treatment: oral pan-JAK inhibitor, 5-10 mg twice daily. Sequencing used cDNA as its template, made by extracting RNA and reverse transcribing it. Data came from immunoSEQ multiplex PCR; TCRdb stores just in-frame clones and leaves some out. This table has about 260,000 clones, around 64% appearing once. This sample comprised CD4+ T cells sorted from blood, obtained at approximately week 52, from a patient treated with tofacitinib. These receptors were obtained from a human donor with alopecia areata.

The chain recombines TRBV7-8 with TRBJ1-2; 8 bases are a match to TRBD1. CDR1 SGHVS and CDR2 FQNEAQ come from the germline V gene. V was clipped by 5 bases and J by 7 bases; unmatched bases: 9. The CDR3 spans 14 residues. Written as DNA, the CDR3 is TGTGCCAGCAGCCCGGACAGGGTGGTACGTGGCTACACCTTC. Translation: CASSPDRVVRGYTF.

The chain joins TRBV30 to TRBJ1-6; 8 bases are a match to TRBD1. Germline CDR1 GTSNPN, CDR2 SVGIG (reference sequence). V lost 8 bases, J lost 10 bases, and 13 bases stayed unmatched. The CDR3 is 14 residues long. The DNA for the CDR3 is TGTGCCAACAAGGGACAGGCTGGGGGATCACCCCTCCACTTT. Amino acid sequence: CANKGQAGGSPLHF.

V usage is TRBV9 and J usage is TRBJ2-7; no definite D call. This CDR3 comprises 14 residues. V dropped 0 bases and J dropped 2 bases, with 9 bases sitting between them. Germline CDR1 SGDLS, CDR2 YYNGEE. The CDR3, as DNA: TGTGCCAGCAGCGTAGAAGTGCTGCCCTACGAGCAGTACTTC. Encoded protein: CASSVEVLPYEQYF.

The chain joins TRBV10-3 to TRBJ2-5, with 9 bases aligning to TRBD2. The CDR3 is made up of 13 amino acids. The V gene's germline CDR1 is ENHRY and CDR2 SYGVKD. Trimming took 10 bases from V and 2 from J; bases not matched to a gene: 5. CDR3 in amino acids: CATTGLAQETQYF. Here the CDR3 DNA reads TGTGCCACCACCGGACTAGCGCAAGAGACCCAGTACTTC.

This clone has just one count. Compared with germline, one end of the junction differs, possibly owing to a read error. The gene calls are TRBV2 and TRBJ2-5; the match to TRBD2 covers 7 bases. The V gene's germline CDR1 is SNHLY and CDR2 FYNNEI. The CDR3 consists of 16 residues. The CDR3 spells CASIGSLGGRREAQYF. The DNA for the CDR3 is TGTGCCAGCATCGGGTCCCTGGGGGGGAGAAGAGAGGCCCAGTACTTC.

The chain links TRBV10-3 to TRBJ2-7; D perhaps matches TRBD2 (5 bases). V lost 10 bases and J lost 0, with 10 bases in between. CDR1 and CDR2 from the germline V gene are ENHRY and SYGVKD. There are 12 residues in the CDR3. CDR3 coding DNA: TGTGCCAGCACCGGGGACTCCTACGAGCAGTACTTC. Amino acids: CASTGDSYEQYF.

This clone came up a few times. The chain joins TRBV9 to TRBJ2-3; D is perhaps TRBD2 (6 bases). Trimming cost V 4 bases and J 6 bases, with 24 bases left between them. The CDR3 loop spans 17 amino acids. Germline lookup yields CDR1 SGDLS and CDR2 YYNGEE. The DNA for the CDR3 is TGTGCCAGCAGCTCCCTCCGGGACTCCTCTTTGATTGATACGCAGTATTTT. Translation gives CASSSLRDSSLIDTQYF.

The chain joins TRBV29-1 to TRBJ2-3; 12 nucleotides align to TRBD1. The CDR3 sequence is 17 residues long. From germline, CDR1 is SQVTM and CDR2 ANQGSEA. Written as DNA, the CDR3 is TGCGCGTCTACCCTGGGACAGGGGGCTCGGGTCACAGATACGCAGTATTTT. Translated: CASTLGQGARVTDTQYF.

The genes are TRBV30 and TRBJ1-2; D uncertain. Trimming left V 0 bases short and J 4 bases short, with 9 bases between. Germline lookup yields CDR1 GTSNPN and CDR2 SVGIG (reference sequence). The CDR3 consists of 13 residues. The CDR3 DNA reads TGTGCCTGGAGTGTAGGTTATGGCTATGGCTACACCTTC. It encodes CAWSVGYGYGYTF.

The chain links TRBV27 to TRBJ1-6; no clear D. The CDR3 runs 14 residues. Trimming cost V 3 bases and J 9 bases, with 12 bases left between them. Germline lookup yields CDR1 MNHEY and CDR2 SMNVEV (reference sequence). As DNA, the CDR3 is TGTGCCAGCAGTTTGGGAGAGGAACGTTCACCCCTCCACTTT. Its protein product is CASSLGEERSPLHF.

There are a few counts of this clone. The V and J genes are TRBV13 and TRBJ1-5; D might be TRBD1 (5 bases). Between the trimmed V and J ends, which lost 5 bases and 8 bases, there was a span of 16 bases. Germline V gene sequence: CDR1 PRHDT, CDR2 FYEKMQ (reference sequence). This CDR3 has 14 amino acids. CDR3 sequence (DNA): TGTGCCAGCAGCCAGTCAGGGCGCGGGGAGCCCCAGCATTTT. It encodes CASSQSGRGEPQHF.